These 14 T cell receptor beta chains were sequenced from one sample in a study of T cell responses to AZD1222 COVID-19 vaccine. The repertoire was sequenced with immunoSEQ multiplex PCR; TCRdb's copy has only in-frame clones and lacks some. Among about 130,000 clones listed, approximately 91% were seen once. The starting material was peripheral blood, obtained 28 days after the second AZD1222 dose. Every receptor here comes from an adult who received the AZD1222 COVID-19 vaccine.

CDR3 DNA: TGTGCCAGCAGAACGAGACTAGCGGGAATCGGGGAGCTGTTTTTT. Translation gives CASRTRLAGIGELFF. The chain has TRBV6-5 and TRBJ2-2; 11 positions match TRBD2. Germline values: CDR1 MNHEY, CDR2 SVGAGI. Unmatched junction bases numbered 7, after V lost 6 bases and J lost 7 bases. This CDR3 spans 15 amino acids.

This clone was seen only a few times. The chain uses TRBV9 and TRBJ1-3, with 8 bases matching TRBD1. The CDR3 runs to 16 residues. The J segment lost 2 bases and the V segment lost 1 base, leaving 5 bases of the junction unmatched. The germline gives CDR1 SGDLS, CDR2 YYNGEE. In nucleotides, the CDR3 is TGTGCCAGCAGCGTAAGGACAGGGTCGGCTGGAAACACCATATATTTT. It yields the protein CASSVRTGSAGNTIYF.

The chain links TRBV29-1 to TRBJ2-3, with D hard to call. From germline, CDR1 is SQVTM and CDR2 ANQGSEA. V shed 0 bases and J shed 5 bases, with 6 bases lying between them. This CDR3 contains 12 residues. The CDR3 protein is CSVEDPIDTQYF. CDR3 in DNA: TGCAGCGTTGAAGATCCTATAGATACGCAGTATTTT.

V is TRBV6-5 and J is TRBJ1-1; D is ambiguous. Germline CDR1 and CDR2: MNHEY and SVGAGI. Trimming took 10 bases from V and 7 from J, leaving 16 bases between them. The CDR3 contains 12 residues. This chain's CDR3 is CAILNDRREAFF. CDR3 nucleotides: TGTGCCATCCTCAACGACCGGCGTGAAGCTTTCTTT.

The J gene is TRBJ1-4, the V gene TRBV27; 8 bases are shared with TRBD1. This CDR3 comprises 17 residues. CDR1 MNHEY and CDR2 SMNVEV come from the germline V gene (reference sequence). V trimming: 8 bases; J trimming: 0 bases; junction bases outside the gene matches: 11. CDR3 bases: TGTGCCAGCCCAACCGGACAGGGATATGCAACTAATGAAAAACTGTTTTTT. Its protein is CASPTGQGYATNEKLFF. Drawing the rest from reference TRBV27 and TRBJ1-4, the complete variable domain is EAQVTQNPRYLITVTGKKLTVTCSQNMNHEYMSWYRQDPGLGLRQIYYSMNVEVTDKGDVPEGYKVSRKEKRNFPLILESPSPNQTSLYFCASPTGQGYATNEKLFFGSGTQLSVL.

This chain uses TRBV19 with TRBJ1-1; perhaps TRBD1 as D (6 bases). The germline CDR1 and CDR2 sequences are LNHDA and SQIVND (reference sequence). V was pared by 1 base and J by 6 bases, with 27 bases between. The CDR3 has 19 residues. The CDR3 here is CASSIALGTLGGGKAEAFF. As DNA, the CDR3 is TGTGCCAGTAGTATAGCTCTGGGAACCCTCGGAGGGGGAAAAGCTGAAGCTTTCTTT.

V gene TRBV28 combines with J gene TRBJ2-3; D gene uncertain. In germline, CDR1 is MDHEN, CDR2 SYDVKM. This CDR3 has 14 residues. V lost 4 bases and J 2 bases, leaving 10 bases between the germline ends. CDR3 sequence reads: CASSSSDDTDTQYF. The CDR3 DNA follows: TGTGCCAGCAGTTCAAGTGACGACACAGATACGCAGTATTTT.

V gene TRBV6-6 combines with J gene TRBJ1-3; the D is unclear. Trimming removed 0 bases from V and 3 bases from J, with 3 bases in between. The CDR3 totals 13 residues. The germline V gene encodes CDR1 MNHNY and CDR2 SVGAGI (reference sequence). The CDR3 region is CASSYSLGNTIYF. The DNA for the CDR3 is TGTGCCAGCAGTTACTCGCTTGGAAACACCATATATTTT.

The chain uses TRBV4-1 and TRBJ2-1, with 8 bases matching TRBD2. V was clipped by 0 bases and J by 4 bases; unmatched bases: 5. CDR1 is MGHRA and CDR2 is YSYEKL in the germline V gene. The CDR3 runs 16 residues. The CDR3 protein is CASSQEGSGSYNEQFF. The CDR3 DNA sequence: TGCGCCAGCAGCCAAGAGGGCAGCGGGAGTTACAATGAGCAGTTCTTC.

The chain carries TRBV28 and TRBJ1-2; TRBD1 agrees at 9 bases. Germline CDR1 is MDHEN and CDR2 is SYDVKM. The CDR3 sequence is 16 residues long. V shed 4 bases and J 4 bases; nucleotides not matched to a gene: 10. This CDR3 is CASSSVHRGPRYGYTF. CDR3 DNA: TGTGCCAGCAGTTCGGTCCACAGGGGGCCTCGCTATGGCTACACCTTC.

The chain couples TRBV18 to TRBJ2-1, with TRBD2 matching 12 bases. This CDR3 spans 17 amino acids. With 3 bases clipped from V and 15 bases from J, the junction kept 18 bases outside the gene matches. The germline V gene has CDR1 KGHSH and CDR2 LQKENI. The CDR3 coding sequence is TGTGCCAGCTCACCTGACCGACTAGCGGGAGCGCCAATGAGCACGTTCTTC. Residues: CASSPDRLAGAPMSTFF.

Details on this clone: The junction shows a germline mismatch at one end, possibly a read error. The chain couples TRBV7-9 to TRBJ2-7; the D gene is possibly TRBD1 (5 bases). This CDR3 contains 14 residues. Germline V gene sequence: CDR1 SEHNR, CDR2 FQNEAQ (reference sequence). The CDR3 bases are TGTGCCAGCAGCATAGCCAGGGTGCCCTACGAGCAGTACTTC. Protein product: CASSIARVPYEQYF.

The rearrangement joins TRBV5-1 to TRBJ1-3; D remains unclear. This CDR3 contains 15 residues. Germline assignment: CDR1 SGHRS and CDR2 YFSETQ. The V and J ends lost 0 bases and 2 bases respectively, with 9 bases between them. The CDR3 region has the DNA TGCGCCAGCAGCTTGGATGCAAGAACTGGAAACACCATATATTTT. Translated, it gives CASSLDARTGNTIYF.

This clone was seen only a few times. The genes are TRBV3-1 (or the pseudogene TRBV3-2) and TRBJ1-6, with D perhaps TRBD1 (5 bases). Trimming took 0 bases from V and 13 from J, leaving 10 bases between them. Germline V gives CDR1 LGHDT, CDR2 YNNKEL (reference sequence). CDR3 length: 13 residues. CDR3 sequence: CASSQDGGRPLHF. CDR3 nucleotide sequence: TGTGCCAGCAGCCAAGATGGGGGGAGGCCCCTCCACTTT.